This T cell receptor beta chain was found in a study of T cell responses to AZD1222 COVID-19 vaccine. This table comes from immunoSEQ multiplex PCR, and its TCRdb copy is limited to in-frame clones, with some not included. Of about 79,000 clones in the sample, about 88% were seen once. V was trimmed by 0 bases and J by 6 bases, leaving 12 bases between them. Germline V lookup: CDR1 LGHDT, CDR2 YNNKEL (reference sequence). The CDR3 is made up of 15 amino acids. The sample here was peripheral blood, taken 28 days after the second AZD1222 dose. This receptor was identified in an adult who received the AZD1222 COVID-19 vaccine. The rearrangement joins TRBV3-1 (or the pseudogene TRBV3-2) to TRBJ1-5; the D is unclear. In DNA form, the CDR3 reads TGTGCCAGCAGCCAAGACCCACCTGGAACTCAGCCCCAGCATTTT. Amino acid sequence: CASSQDPPGTQPQHF.